The clone carrying this TCR beta chain has just one count. Its cognate antigen is unknown. V trimming: 3 bases; J trimming: 5 bases; junction bases outside the gene matches: 8. The CDR3 totals 15 residues. Germline-derived CDR1 and CDR2 are ENHRY and SYGVKD. The sample belongs to a study of shared clonotypes between healthy human individuals. Turning to the study itself: The plates for each donor numbered three CD4 naive, three CD4 memory, two CD8 naive and one CD8 memory. Study conclusions and caveats: A generally larger estimated richness was seen in naive subsets than in memory subsets.

DNA at around 200 ng, 25,000 to 35,000 T cell genomes, went into sorted-subset replicate PCRs. TCRdb's copy holds only in-frame clones and misses some; the assay was immunoSEQ multiplex PCR. The sample has around 2.5 million clones, roughly 93% seen once. The chain joins TRBV10-3 to TRBJ2-3, with 7 nucleotides matching TRBD2. The sample comprised naive CD4+ T cells from PBMCs. Documented subset: CD45RA+ positively selected. This receptor was obtained from a man younger than 35 in good health. Some clones in this sample may be carry-over from other donors' samples. The CDR3: CAISEPAGARDTQYF. DNA for the CDR3: TGTGCCATCAGTGAACCTGCGGGAGCTAGAGATACGCAGTATTTT.